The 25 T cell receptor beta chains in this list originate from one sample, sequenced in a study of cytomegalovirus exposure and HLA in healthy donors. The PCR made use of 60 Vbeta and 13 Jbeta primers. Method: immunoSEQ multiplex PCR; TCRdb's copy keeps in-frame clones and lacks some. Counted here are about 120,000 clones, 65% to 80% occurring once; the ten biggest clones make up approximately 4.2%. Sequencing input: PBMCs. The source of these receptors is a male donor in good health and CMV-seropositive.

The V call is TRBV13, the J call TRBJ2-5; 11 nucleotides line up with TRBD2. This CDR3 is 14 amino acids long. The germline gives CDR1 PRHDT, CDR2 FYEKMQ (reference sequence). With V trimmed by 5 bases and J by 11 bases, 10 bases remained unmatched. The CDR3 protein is CASSATSGSRGQYF. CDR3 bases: TGTGCCAGCAGCGCCACTAGCGGGAGCAGGGGGCAGTACTTC.

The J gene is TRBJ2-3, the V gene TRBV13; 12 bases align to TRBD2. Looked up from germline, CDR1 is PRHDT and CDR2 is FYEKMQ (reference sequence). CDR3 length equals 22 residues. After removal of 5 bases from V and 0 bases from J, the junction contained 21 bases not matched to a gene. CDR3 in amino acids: CASSTRDAGRLAGAPSTDTQYF. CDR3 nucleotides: TGTGCCAGCAGCACCCGGGACGCAGGAAGACTAGCGGGAGCCCCTAGCACAGATACGCAGTATTTT.

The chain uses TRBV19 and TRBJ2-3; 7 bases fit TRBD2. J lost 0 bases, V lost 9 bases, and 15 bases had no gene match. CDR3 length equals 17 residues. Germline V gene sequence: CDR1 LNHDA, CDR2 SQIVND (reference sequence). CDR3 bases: TGTGCCAGCCAGCGGGGACGAATAATTCCTAGCACAGATACGCAGTATTTT. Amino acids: CASQRGRIIPSTDTQYF.

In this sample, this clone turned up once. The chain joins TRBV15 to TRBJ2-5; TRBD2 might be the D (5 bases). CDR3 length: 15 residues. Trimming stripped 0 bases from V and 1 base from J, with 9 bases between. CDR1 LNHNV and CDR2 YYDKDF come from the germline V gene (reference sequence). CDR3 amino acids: CATSRDLTTQETQYF. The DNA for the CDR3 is TGTGCCACCAGCAGAGATCTGACTACCCAAGAGACCCAGTACTTC. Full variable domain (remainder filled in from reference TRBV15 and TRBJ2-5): DAMVIQNPRYQVTQFGKPVTLSCSQTLNHNVMYWYQQKSSQAPKLLFHYYDKDFNNEADTPDNFQSRRPNTSFCFLDIRSPGLGDTAMYLCATSRDLTTQETQYFGPGTRLLVL.

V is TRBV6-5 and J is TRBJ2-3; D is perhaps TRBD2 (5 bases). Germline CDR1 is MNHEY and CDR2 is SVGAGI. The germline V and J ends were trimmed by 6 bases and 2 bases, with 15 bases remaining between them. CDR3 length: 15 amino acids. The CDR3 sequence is CASSFGVASTDTQYF. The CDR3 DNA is TGTGCCAGCAGCTTCGGGGTGGCTTCCACAGATACGCAGTATTTT.

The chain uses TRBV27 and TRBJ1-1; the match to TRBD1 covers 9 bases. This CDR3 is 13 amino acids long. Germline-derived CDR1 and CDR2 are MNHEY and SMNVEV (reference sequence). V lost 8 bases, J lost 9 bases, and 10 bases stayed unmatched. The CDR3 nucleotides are TGTGCCAGCGGGTCGGGGGGGACAGGGAAAGCTTTCTTT. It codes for CASGSGGTGKAFF.

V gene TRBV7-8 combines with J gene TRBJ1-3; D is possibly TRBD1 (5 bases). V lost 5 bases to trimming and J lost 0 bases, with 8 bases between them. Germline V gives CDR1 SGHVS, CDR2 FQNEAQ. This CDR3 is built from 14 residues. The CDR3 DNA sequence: TGTGCCAGCAGCCGCGGGGGCTCTGGAAACACCATATATTTT. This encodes CASSRGGSGNTIYF.

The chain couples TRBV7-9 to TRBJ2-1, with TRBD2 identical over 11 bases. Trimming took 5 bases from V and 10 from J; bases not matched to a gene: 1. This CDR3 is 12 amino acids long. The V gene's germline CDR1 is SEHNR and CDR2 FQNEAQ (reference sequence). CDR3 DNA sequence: TGTGCCAGCAGCCGGACTAGCGGGGAGCAGTTCTTC. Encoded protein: CASSRTSGEQFF.

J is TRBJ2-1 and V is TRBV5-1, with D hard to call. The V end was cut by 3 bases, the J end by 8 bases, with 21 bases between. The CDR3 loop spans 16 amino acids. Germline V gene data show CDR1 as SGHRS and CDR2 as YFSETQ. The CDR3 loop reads CASSSTFLETDDEQFF. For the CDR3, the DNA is TGCGCCAGCAGCTCGACCTTCCTAGAAACCGACGATGAGCAGTTCTTC.

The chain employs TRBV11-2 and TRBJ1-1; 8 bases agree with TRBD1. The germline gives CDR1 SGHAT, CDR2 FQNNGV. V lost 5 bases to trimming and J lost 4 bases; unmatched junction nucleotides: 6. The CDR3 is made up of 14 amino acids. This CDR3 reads CASSHRTGSTEAFF. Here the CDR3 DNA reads TGTGCCAGCAGCCACCGGACAGGGAGCACTGAAGCTTTCTTT.

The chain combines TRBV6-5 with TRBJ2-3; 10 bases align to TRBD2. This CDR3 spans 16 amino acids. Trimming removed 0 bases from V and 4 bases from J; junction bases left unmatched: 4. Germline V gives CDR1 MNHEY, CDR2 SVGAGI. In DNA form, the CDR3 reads TGTGCCAGCAGTTACTCAGCGGGAGGGTTCGCAGATACGCAGTATTTT. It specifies CASSYSAGGFADTQYF.

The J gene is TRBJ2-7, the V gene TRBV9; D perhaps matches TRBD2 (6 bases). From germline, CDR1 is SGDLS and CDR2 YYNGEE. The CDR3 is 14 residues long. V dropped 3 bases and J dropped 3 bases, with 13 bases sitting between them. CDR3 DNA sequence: TGTGCCAGCAGCGCAGGACTATTTGGCTACGAGCAGTACTTC. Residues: CASSAGLFGYEQYF.

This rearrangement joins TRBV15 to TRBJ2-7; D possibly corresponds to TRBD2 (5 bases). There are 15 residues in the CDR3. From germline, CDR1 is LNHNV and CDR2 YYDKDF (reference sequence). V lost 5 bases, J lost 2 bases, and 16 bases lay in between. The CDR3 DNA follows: TGTGCCACCAGCTCCGAAAGGCTCGGGGCCTACGAGCAGTACTTC. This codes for CATSSERLGAYEQYF. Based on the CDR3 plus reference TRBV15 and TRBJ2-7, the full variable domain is DAMVIQNPRYQVTQFGKPVTLSCSQTLNHNVMYWYQQKSSQAPKLLFHYYDKDFNNEADTPDNFQSRRPNTSFCFLDIRSPGLGDTAMYLCATSSERLGAYEQYFGPGTRLTVT.

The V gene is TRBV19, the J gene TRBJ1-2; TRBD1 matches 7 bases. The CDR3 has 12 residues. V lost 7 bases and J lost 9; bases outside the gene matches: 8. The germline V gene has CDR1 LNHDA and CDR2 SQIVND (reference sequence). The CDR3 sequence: CASTMEGARYTF. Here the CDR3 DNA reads TGTGCCAGTACGATGGAGGGGGCTCGCTACACCTTC. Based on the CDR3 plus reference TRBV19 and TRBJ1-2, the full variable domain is DGGITQSPKYLFRKEGQNVTLSCEQNLNHDAMYWYRQDPGQGLRLIYYSQIVNDFQKGDIAEGYSVSREKKESFPLTVTSAQKNPTAFYLCASTMEGARYTFGSGTRLTVV.

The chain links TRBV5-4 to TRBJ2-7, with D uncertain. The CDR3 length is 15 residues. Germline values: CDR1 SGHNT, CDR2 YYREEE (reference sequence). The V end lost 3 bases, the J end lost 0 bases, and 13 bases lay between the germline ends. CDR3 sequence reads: CASSSLPGPSYEQYF. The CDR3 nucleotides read TGTGCCAGCAGCTCGTTACCCGGTCCCTCCTACGAGCAGTACTTC.

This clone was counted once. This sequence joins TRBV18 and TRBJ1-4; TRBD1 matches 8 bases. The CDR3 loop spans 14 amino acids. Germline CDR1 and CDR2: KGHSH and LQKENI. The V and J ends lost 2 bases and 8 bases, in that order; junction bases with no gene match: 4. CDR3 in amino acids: CASSPRTGNEKLFF. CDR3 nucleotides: TGTGCCAGCTCACCAAGGACAGGGAACGAAAAACTGTTTTTT.

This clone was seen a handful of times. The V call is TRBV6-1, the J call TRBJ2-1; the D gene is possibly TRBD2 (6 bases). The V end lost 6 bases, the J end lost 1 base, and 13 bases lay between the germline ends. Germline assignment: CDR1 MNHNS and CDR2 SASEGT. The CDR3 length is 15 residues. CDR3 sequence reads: CASRLLAVSYNEQFF. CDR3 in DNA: TGTGCCAGCAGACTACTAGCTGTGTCCTACAATGAGCAGTTCTTC.

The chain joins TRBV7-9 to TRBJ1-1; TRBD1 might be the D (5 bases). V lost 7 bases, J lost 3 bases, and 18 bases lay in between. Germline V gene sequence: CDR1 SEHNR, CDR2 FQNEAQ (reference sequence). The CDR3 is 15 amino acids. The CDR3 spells CASMDPRKGHTEAFF. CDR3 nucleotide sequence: TGTGCCAGCATGGACCCTAGGAAGGGGCACACTGAAGCTTTCTTT.

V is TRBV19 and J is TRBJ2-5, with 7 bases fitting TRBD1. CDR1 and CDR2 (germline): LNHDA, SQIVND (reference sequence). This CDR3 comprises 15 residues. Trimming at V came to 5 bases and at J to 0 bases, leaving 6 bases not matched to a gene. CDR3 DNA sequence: TGTGCCAGTAGTCCTGGGGGACAGTACCAAGAGACCCAGTACTTC. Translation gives CASSPGGQYQETQYF.

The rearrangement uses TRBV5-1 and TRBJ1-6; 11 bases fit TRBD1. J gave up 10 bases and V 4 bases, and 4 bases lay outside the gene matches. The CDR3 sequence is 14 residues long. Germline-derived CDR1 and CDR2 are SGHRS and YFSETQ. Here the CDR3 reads CASSGGQGVSPLHF. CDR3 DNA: TGCGCCAGCAGCGGGGGACAGGGGGTCTCACCCCTCCACTTT.

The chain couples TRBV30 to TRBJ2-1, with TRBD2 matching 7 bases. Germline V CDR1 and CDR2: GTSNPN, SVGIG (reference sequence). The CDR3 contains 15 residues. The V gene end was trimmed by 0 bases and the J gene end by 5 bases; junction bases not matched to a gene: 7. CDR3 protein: CAWSVRGLVHNEQFF. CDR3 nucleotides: TGTGCCTGGAGTGTAAGAGGACTAGTACACAATGAGCAGTTCTTC.

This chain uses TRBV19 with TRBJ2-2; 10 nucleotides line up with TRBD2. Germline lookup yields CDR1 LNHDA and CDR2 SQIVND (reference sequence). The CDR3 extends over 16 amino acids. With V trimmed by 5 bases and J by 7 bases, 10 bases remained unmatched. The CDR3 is CASSRLAGDVVGELFF. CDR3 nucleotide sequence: TGTGCCAGTAGTCGGCTAGCGGGGGACGTTGTCGGGGAGCTGTTTTTT. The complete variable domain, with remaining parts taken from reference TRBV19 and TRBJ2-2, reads DGGITQSPKYLFRKEGQNVTLSCEQNLNHDAMYWYRQDPGQGLRLIYYSQIVNDFQKGDIAEGYSVSREKKESFPLTVTSAQKNPTAFYLCASSRLAGDVVGELFFGEGSRLTVL.

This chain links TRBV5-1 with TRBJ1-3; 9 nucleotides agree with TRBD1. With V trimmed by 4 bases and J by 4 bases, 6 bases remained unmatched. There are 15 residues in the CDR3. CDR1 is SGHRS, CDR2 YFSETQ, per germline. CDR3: CASSEQGATGNTIYF. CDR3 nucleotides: TGCGCCAGCAGCGAACAGGGGGCGACCGGAAACACCATATATTTT.

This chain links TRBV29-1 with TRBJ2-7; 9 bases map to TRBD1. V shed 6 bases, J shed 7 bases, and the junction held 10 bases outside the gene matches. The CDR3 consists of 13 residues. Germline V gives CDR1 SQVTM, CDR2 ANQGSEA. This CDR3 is CSVGQGLMGEQYF. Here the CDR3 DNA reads TGCAGCGTCGGACAGGGGCTTATGGGAGAGCAGTACTTC.

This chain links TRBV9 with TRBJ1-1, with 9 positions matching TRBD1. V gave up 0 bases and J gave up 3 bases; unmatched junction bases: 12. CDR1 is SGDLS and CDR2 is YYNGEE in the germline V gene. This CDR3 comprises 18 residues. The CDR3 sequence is CASSVGGWTGVEDTEAFF. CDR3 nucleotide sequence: TGTGCCAGCAGCGTAGGGGGGTGGACAGGGGTCGAAGACACTGAAGCTTTCTTT. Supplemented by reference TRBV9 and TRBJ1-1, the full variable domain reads DSGVTQTPKHLITATGQRVTLRCSPRSGDLSVYWYQQSLDQGLQFLIQYYNGEERAKGNILERFSAQQFPDLHSELNLSSLELGDSALYFCASSVGGWTGVEDTEAFFGQGTRLTVV.